This section outlines one T cell receptor beta chain sequence together with its context. This sample is drawn from a study of blood T cell repertoires in COVID-19. Study context: Both acute and convalescent COVID-19 samples were obtained from the United States, Italy and Spain. Sources were T cells, B-cell-depleted T cells, or PBMCs; the material itself was cDNA or gDNA.

Source study methods: Nucleated cell counts were estimated from reference gene primer amplification. Data came from immunoSEQ multiplex PCR; TCRdb stores just in-frame clones and leaves some out. The V and J calls and clone size are taken from that table; D and trimming were inferred from the DNA. Counted here are approximately 150,000 clones, around 83% occurring once; the ten biggest clones make up roughly 19%. The sequence derives from a woman aged 70-85 years who had recovered from COVID-19. What was sequenced was peripheral blood.

CDR3 loop: CASRKEQGRPLGQYF. CDR3 DNA sequence: TGTGCCAGCAGGAAGGAACAGGGCAGGCCATTGGGGCAGTACTTC. This rearrangement joins TRBV2 to TRBJ2-7, with D tentatively TRBD1 (6 bases). The CDR3 spans 15 residues. Germline CDR1 reads SNHLY; CDR2 reads FYNNEI. The ends were cut back, 6 bases at V and 9 bases at J, with 24 bases in the middle.